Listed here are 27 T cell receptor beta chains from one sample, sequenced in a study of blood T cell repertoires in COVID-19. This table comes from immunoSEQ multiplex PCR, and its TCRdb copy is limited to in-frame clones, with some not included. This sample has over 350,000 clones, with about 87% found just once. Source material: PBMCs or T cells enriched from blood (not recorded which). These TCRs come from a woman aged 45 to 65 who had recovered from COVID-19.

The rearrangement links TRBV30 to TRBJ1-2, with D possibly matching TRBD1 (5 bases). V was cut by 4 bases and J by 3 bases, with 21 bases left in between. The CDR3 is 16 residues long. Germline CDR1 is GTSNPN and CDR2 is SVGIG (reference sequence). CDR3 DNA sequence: TGTGCCTGGACTACGGGGAGGGCAGGAGGGGACTATGGCTACACCTTC. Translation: CAWTTGRAGGDYGYTF.

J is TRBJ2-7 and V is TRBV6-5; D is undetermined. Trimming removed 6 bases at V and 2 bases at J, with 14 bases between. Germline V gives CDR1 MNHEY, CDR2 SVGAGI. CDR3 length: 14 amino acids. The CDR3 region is CASRNLGRTYEQYF. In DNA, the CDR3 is TGTGCCAGCAGGAATTTGGGCCGAACCTACGAGCAGTACTTC.

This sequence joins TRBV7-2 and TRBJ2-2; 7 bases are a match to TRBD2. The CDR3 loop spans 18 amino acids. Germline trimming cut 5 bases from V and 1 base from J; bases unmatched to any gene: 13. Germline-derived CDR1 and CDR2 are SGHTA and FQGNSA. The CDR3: CASSRNIAGQGNTGELFF. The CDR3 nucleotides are TGTGCCAGCAGCCGTAATATAGCGGGCCAAGGGAACACCGGGGAGCTGTTTTTT. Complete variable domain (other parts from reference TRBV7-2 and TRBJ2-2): GAGVSQSPSNKVTEKGKDVELRCDPISGHTALYWYRQSLGQGLEFLIYFQGNSAPDKSGLPSDRFSAERTGGSVSTLTIQRTQQEDSAVYLCASSRNIAGQGNTGELFFGEGSRLTVL.

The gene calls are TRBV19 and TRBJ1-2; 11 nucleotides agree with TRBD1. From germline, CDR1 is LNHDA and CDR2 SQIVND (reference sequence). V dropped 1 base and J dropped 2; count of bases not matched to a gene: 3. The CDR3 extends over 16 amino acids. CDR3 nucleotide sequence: TGTGCCAGTAGTATAGGAGGACAGGGGGCGAACTATGGCTACACCTTC. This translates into CASSIGGQGANYGYTF.

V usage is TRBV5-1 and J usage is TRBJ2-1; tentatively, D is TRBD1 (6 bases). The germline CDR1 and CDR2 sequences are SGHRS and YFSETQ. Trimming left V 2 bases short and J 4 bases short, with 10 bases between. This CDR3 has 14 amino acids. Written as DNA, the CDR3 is TGCGCCAGCAGCTTACAGGACAGATACAATGAGCAGTTCTTC. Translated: CASSLQDRYNEQFF.

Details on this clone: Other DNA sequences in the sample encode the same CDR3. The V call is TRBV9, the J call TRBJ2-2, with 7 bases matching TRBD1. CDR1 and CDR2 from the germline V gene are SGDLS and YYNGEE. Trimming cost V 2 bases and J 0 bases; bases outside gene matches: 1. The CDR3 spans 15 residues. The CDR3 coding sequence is TGTGCCAGCAGCGTCCAGGGGGCGAACACCGGGGAGCTGTTTTTT. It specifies CASSVQGANTGELFF. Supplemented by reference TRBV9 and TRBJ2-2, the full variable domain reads DSGVTQTPKHLITATGQRVTLRCSPRSGDLSVYWYQQSLDQGLQFLIQYYNGEERAKGNILERFSAQQFPDLHSELNLSSLELGDSALYFCASSVQGANTGELFFGEGSRLTVL.

This chain's CDR3 is CASSEQAYQETQYF. In nucleotides, the CDR3 is TGTGCCAGCAGTGAACAGGCGTACCAAGAGACCCAGTACTTC. The V gene is TRBV6-1, the J gene TRBJ2-5; no clear D gene. V dropped 2 bases and J dropped 0 bases, with 7 bases sitting between them. From germline, CDR1 is MNHNS and CDR2 SASEGT. The CDR3 has 14 residues.

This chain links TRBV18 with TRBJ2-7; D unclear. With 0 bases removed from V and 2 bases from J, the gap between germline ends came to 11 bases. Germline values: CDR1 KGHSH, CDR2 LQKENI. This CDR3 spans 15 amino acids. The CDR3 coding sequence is TGTGCCAGCTCACCACCCCTGGCATCCACCTACGAGCAGTACTTC. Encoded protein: CASSPPLASTYEQYF.

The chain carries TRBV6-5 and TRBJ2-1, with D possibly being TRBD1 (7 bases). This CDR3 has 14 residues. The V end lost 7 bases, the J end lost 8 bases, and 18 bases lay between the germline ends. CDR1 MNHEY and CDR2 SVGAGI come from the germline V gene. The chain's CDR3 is CASTGQGGLYEQFF. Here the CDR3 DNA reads TGTGCCAGCACCGGTCAGGGGGGTCTATATGAGCAGTTCTTC.

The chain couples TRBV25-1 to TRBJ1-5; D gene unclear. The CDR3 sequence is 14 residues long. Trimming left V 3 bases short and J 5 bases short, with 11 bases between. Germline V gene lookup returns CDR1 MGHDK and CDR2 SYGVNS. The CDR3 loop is CASSDVGRDQPQHF. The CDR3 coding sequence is TGTGCCAGCAGTGATGTAGGGAGGGATCAGCCCCAGCATTTT.

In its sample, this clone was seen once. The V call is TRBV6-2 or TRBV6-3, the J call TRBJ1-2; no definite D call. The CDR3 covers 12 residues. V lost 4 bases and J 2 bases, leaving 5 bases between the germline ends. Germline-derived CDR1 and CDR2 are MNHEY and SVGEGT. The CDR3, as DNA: TGTGCCAGCAGTTCCCAGAACTATGGCTACACCTTC. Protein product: CASSSQNYGYTF.

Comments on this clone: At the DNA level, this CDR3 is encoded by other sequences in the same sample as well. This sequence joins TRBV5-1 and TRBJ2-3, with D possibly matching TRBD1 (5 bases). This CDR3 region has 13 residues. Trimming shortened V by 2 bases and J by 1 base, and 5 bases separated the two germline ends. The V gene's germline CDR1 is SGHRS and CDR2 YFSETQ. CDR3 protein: CASSLGGTDTQYF. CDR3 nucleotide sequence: TGCGCCAGCAGCTTAGGGGGCACAGATACGCAGTATTTT.

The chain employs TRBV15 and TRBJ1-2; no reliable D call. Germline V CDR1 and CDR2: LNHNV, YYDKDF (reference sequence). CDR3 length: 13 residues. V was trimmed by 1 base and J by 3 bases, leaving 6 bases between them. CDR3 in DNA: TGTGCCACCAGCAGAGGAGGTGACTATGGCTACACCTTC. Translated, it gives CATSRGGDYGYTF. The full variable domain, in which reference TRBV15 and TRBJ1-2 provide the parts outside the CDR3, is DAMVIQNPRYQVTQFGKPVTLSCSQTLNHNVMYWYQQKSSQAPKLLFHYYDKDFNNEADTPDNFQSRRPNTSFCFLDIRSPGLGDTAMYLCATSRGGDYGYTFGSGTRLTVV.

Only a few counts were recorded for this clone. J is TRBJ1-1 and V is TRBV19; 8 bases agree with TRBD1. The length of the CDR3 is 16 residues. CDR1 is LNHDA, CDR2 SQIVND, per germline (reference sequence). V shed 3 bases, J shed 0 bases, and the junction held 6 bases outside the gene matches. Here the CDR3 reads CASSMRPGGLNTEAFF. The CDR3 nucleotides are TGTGCCAGTAGTATGCGGCCAGGGGGCCTGAACACTGAAGCTTTCTTT.

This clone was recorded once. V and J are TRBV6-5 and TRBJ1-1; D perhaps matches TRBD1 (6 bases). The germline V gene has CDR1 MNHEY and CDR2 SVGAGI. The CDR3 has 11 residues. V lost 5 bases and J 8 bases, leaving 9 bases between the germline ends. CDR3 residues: CASSHGTEAFF. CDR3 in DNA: TGTGCCAGCAGTCACGGGACAGAAGCTTTCTTT.

The CDR3 DNA reads as TGTGCCAGCAGCCAAAAGACAGGGTACGAGCAGTACTTC. Amino acid sequence: CASSQKTGYEQYF. The V call is TRBV27, the J call TRBJ2-7, with TRBD1 matching over 7 bases. The CDR3 runs to 13 residues. Germline V gives CDR1 MNHEY, CDR2 SMNVEV (reference sequence). Trimming at V came to 6 bases and at J to 4 bases, leaving 6 bases not matched to a gene.

The DNA of the CDR3 is TGTGCCAGCAGCTTAGGACAGGGGCTTGTCTACGAGCAGTACTTC. Amino acid sequence: CASSLGQGLVYEQYF. The chain combines TRBV7-6 with TRBJ2-7, with 8 bases aligning to TRBD1. Germline CDR1 reads SGHVS; CDR2 reads FNYEAQ. The CDR3 contains 15 residues. J was trimmed by 3 bases and V by 1 base; bases with no gene match: 5.

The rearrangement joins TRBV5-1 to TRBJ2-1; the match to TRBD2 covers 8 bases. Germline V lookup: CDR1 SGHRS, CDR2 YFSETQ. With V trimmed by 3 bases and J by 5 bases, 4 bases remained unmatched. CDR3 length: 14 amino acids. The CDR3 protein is CASSSSGGDNEQFF. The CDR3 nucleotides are TGCGCCAGCAGCTCAAGCGGGGGAGACAATGAGCAGTTCTTC.

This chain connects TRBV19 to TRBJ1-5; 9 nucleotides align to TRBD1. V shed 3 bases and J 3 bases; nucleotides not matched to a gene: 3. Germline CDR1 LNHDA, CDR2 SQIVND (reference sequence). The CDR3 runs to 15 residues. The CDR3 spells CASSIDRGNNQPQHF. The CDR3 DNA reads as TGTGCCAGTAGTATCGACAGGGGGAACAATCAGCCCCAGCATTTT.

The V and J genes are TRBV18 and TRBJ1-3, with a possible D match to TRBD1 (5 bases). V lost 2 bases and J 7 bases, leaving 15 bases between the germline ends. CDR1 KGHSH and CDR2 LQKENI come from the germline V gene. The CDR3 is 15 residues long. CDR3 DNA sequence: TGTGCCAGCTCACCAATTGGACGGGGGACGAACACCATATATTTT. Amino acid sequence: CASSPIGRGTNTIYF.

The CDR3 loop reads CASSLFGGVYNEQFF. CDR3 bases: TGTGCCAGCAGTTTGTTTGGGGGCGTCTACAATGAGCAGTTCTTC. The chain couples TRBV27 to TRBJ2-1; D perhaps matches TRBD1 (6 bases). CDR3 length: 15 amino acids. Germline V CDR1 and CDR2: MNHEY, SMNVEV (reference sequence). Trimming cost V 3 bases and J 3 bases, with 12 bases left between them.

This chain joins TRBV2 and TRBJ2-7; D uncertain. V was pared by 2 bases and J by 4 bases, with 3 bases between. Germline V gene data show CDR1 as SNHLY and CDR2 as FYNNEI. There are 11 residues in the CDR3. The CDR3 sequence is CASSERYEQYF. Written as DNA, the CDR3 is TGTGCCAGCAGTGAACGTTACGAGCAGTACTTC. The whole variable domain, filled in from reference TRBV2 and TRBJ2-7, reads EPEVTQTPSHQVTQMGQEVILRCVPISNHLYFYWYRQILGQKVEFLVSFYNNEISEKSEIFDDQFSVERPDGSNFTLKIRSTKLEDSAMYFCASSERYEQYFGPGTRLTVT.

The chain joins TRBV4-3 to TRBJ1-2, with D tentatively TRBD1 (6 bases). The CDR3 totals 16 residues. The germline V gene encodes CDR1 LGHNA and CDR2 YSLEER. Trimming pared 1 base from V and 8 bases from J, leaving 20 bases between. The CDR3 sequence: CASSQVSQGGGRGYTF. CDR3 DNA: TGCGCCAGCAGCCAAGTCTCACAGGGTGGTGGTAGGGGCTACACCTTC.

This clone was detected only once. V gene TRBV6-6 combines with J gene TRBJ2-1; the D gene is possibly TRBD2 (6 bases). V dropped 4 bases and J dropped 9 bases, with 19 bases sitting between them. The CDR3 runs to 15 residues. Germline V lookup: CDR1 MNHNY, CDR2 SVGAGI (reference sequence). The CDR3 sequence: CASSFTGTLRVEQFF. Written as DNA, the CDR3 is TGTGCCAGCAGTTTTACCGGGACTCTCCGGGTTGAGCAGTTCTTC.

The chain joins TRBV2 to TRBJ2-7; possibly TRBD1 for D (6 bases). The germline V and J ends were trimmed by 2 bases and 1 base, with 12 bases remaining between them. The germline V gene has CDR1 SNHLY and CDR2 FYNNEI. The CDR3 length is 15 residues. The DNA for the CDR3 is TGTGCCAGCAGTGAAAGTGGGGGCGGGTCCTACGAGCAGTACTTC. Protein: CASSESGGGSYEQYF.

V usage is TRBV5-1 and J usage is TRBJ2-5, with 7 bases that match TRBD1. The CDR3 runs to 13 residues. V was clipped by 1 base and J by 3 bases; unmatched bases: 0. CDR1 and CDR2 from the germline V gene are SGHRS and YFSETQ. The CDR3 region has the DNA TGCGCCAGCAGCTTGACAGGGGAAGAGACCCAGTACTTC. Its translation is CASSLTGEETQYF. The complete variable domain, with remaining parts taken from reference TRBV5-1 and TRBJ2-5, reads KAGVTQTPRYLIKTRGQQVTLSCSPISGHRSVSWYQQTPGQGLQFLFEYFSETQRNKGNFPGRFSGRQFSNSRSEMNVSTLELGDSALYLCASSLTGEETQYFGPGTRLLVL.

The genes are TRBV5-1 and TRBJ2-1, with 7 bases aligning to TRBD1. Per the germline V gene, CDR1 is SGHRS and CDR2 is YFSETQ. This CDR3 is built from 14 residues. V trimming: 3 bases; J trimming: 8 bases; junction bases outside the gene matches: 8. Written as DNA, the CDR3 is TGCGCCAGCAGCTCGGGACAGACTTGGGATGAGCAGTTCTTC. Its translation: CASSSGQTWDEQFF.